Included here is one TCR beta chain sequence, with context. This specimen comes from a study of cytotoxic CD8 clonotypes in ibrutinib-treated CLL. Clones were sequenced by immunoSEQ multiplex PCR, and TCRdb holds only the in-frame ones, with some missing. The top ten hold roughly 2% of the sample, which has some 160,000 clones, about 80% seen once. Genomic DNA (about 2 micrograms) was obtained from cryopreserved PBMCs for construction of TCR beta libraries. The germline V gene encodes CDR1 MDHEN and CDR2 SYDVKM. The CDR3 consists of 18 residues. Deletions cut 6 bases from V and 1 base from J, with 22 bases between.

The sample in question was PBMCs, obtained after 12 months of ibrutinib treatment. V gene TRBV28 combines with J gene TRBJ1-5; a weak D match, TRBD1 (6 bases). The clonotype originates from a human donor with chronic lymphocytic leukemia. In DNA form, the CDR3 reads TGTGCCAGCAGGTGGGGGCAGGGTGGGACTTGGAGCAATCAGCCCCAGCATTTT. Translation: CASRWGQGGTWSNQPQHF.